This TCR beta chain is drawn from a study of OX40 agonist ivuxolimab in advanced cancers. Study at large: Every patient in dose escalation had hepatocellular carcinoma, melanoma, renal cell or head and neck cancer. Overall study findings and caveats: With doses of 0.1-3.0 mg/kg, partial responders showed among the lowest clonal expansion.

Concerning this clone: Its antigen is as yet unknown.

This table comes from immunoSEQ multiplex PCR, and its TCRdb copy is limited to in-frame clones, with some not included. The sample consists of tens of thousands of clones, 70% to 90% of them appearing once. Germline V gene data show CDR1 as SEHNR and CDR2 as FQNEAQ (reference sequence). Between the trimmed V and J ends, which lost 1 base and 7 bases, there was a span of 5 bases. CDR3 length: 12 residues. Autoimmune disease history or systemic immunosuppression led to patients being barred. The clonotype originates from an adult with an advanced solid tumor such as melanoma, head and neck, liver or kidney cancer. Specimen: CD4+ or CD8+ T cells sorted from blood, collected in a trial of the OX40 agonist ivuxolimab. The chain links TRBV7-9 to TRBJ1-5; D unclear. The CDR3 loop is CASSLGAQPQHF. The CDR3 DNA follows: TGTGCCAGCAGCTTAGGGGCGCAGCCCCAGCATTTT.